Listed below are T cell receptor beta chains from one sample, sequenced in a study of CXCR3-negative and CXCR3-positive naive CD8 T cells. TCRdb processed the 5' RACE reads again and assigns one entry to each CDR3 protein, with no DNA. The sample table includes some 130,000 distinct CDR3 sequences. Sequenced sample: naive CXCR3- CD8+ T cells from blood. The receptors stem from a human donor in good health. Some clones in this sample may be carry-over from other donors' samples. Each CDR3 is given with its conserved first and last residue.

J: TRBJ2-1
V: TRBV4-2
CDR3: CASSQEGGAGAYNEQFF

J: TRBJ2-7
V: TRBV7-6
CDR3: CASSPTWTGADVQYF

J: TRBJ1-2
V: TRBV29-1
CDR3: CSVPGRLGYTF

J: TRBJ2-5
V: TRBV15
CDR3: CATSRSRTGDETQYF

J: TRBJ2-5
V: TRBV4-1
CDR3: CASSRNYPETQYF

J: TRBJ2-7
V: TRBV3-1
CDR3: CASSQVGGAVYEQYF

J: TRBJ2-3
V: TRBV4-1
CDR3: CASSLSVADTQYF

J: TRBJ2-2
V: TRBV12-3/TRBV12-4
CDR3: CASSLAWGTGELFF

J: TRBJ2-3
V: TRBV7-8
CDR3: CASSLPAGVDTQYF

J: TRBJ2-1
V: TRBV7-8
CDR3: CASSPGGARYNEQFF

J: TRBJ2-6
V: TRBV28
CDR3: CASSWVLSGASGANVLTF

J: TRBJ1-4
V: TRBV9
CDR3: CASSSGLHGANEKLFF

J: TRBJ2-1
V: TRBV12-3/TRBV12-4
CDR3: CASSPGTSGRGGYNEQFF

J: TRBJ1-5
V: TRBV12-3/TRBV12-4
CDR3: CASSLGGREYNQPQHF

J: TRBJ1-2
V: TRBV7-2
CDR3: CASSFGRGNGYTF

J: TRBJ2-1
V: TRBV6-4
CDR3: CASSEDGVADYSYNEQFF

J: TRBJ1-1
V: TRBV5-5
CDR3: CASSPGGSYTEAFF

J: TRBJ2-7
V: TRBV20-1
CDR3: CSARPTGTVTYEQYF

J: TRBJ2-1
V: TRBV20-1
CDR3: CSAREWDTNEQFF

J: TRBJ2-1
V: TRBV7-9
CDR3: CASSLWGLPNRPQYNEQFF

J: TRBJ2-7
V: TRBV28
CDR3: CARSGGRALDEQYF

J: TRBJ1-2
V: TRBV5-1
CDR3: CASSLSPGQGYQGYTF

J: TRBJ2-2
V: TRBV11-3
CDR3: CASSSRQGNTGELFF

J: TRBJ2-7
V: TRBV7-2
CDR3: CASSSLTGQSYEQYF

J: TRBJ2-6
V: TRBV5-1
CDR3: CASSFDANVLTF

J: TRBJ2-3
V: TRBV12-3/TRBV12-4
CDR3: CASSWVAGGPTDTQYF

J: TRBJ2-7
V: TRBV5-6
CDR3: CASSLGRVGEQYF

J: TRBJ2-5
V: TRBV5-6
CDR3: CASSFATETQYF

J: TRBJ2-5
V: TRBV7-3
CDR3: CASSSLGQRGETQYF

J: TRBJ2-1
V: TRBV24-1
CDR3: CATSDLVSSSYNEQFF

J: TRBJ1-5
V: TRBV5-6
CDR3: CASSIGTQPQHF

J: TRBJ2-1
V: TRBV6-5
CDR3: CASRSSRLSGGANEQFF

J: TRBJ2-1
V: TRBV7-9
CDR3: CASSYSTGGDEQFF

J: TRBJ1-1
V: TRBV7-9
CDR3: CASSLTGEGSDTEAFF

J: TRBJ2-7
V: TRBV4-1
CDR3: CASSQGQGFTYEQYF

J: TRBJ2-5
V: TRBV6-5
CDR3: CASRGLGTGSWETQYF

J: TRBJ2-7
V: TRBV10-3
CDR3: CAISGIVQYEQYF

J: TRBJ1-2
V: TRBV7-6
CDR3: CASSPRVGEGGYTF

J: TRBJ1-2
V: TRBV27
CDR3: CASSLSFLGGNYGYTF

J: TRBJ2-3
V: TRBV2
CDR3: CASSGGTDTQYF

J: TRBJ2-3
V: TRBV20-1
CDR3: CSAREVADTQYF

J: TRBJ2-7
V: TRBV7-8
CDR3: CASSFDKRGGYHEQYF

J: TRBJ2-6
V: TRBV12-3/TRBV12-4
CDR3: CASSQQGGAGANVLTF

J: TRBJ2-2
V: TRBV7-9
CDR3: CASRGLAGGQAPNTGELFF

J: TRBJ2-7
V: TRBV14
CDR3: CASSQEEVPHEQYF